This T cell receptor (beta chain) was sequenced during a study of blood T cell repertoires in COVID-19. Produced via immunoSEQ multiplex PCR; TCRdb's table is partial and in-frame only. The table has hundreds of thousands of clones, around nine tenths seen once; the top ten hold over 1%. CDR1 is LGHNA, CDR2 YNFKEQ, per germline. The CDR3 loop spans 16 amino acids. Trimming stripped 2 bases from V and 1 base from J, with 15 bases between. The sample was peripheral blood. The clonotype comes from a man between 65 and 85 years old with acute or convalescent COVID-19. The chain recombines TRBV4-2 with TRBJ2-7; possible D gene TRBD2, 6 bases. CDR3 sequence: CASSQITGDHSYEQYF. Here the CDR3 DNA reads TGTGCCAGCAGCCAAATAACGGGGGACCATTCCTACGAGCAGTACTTC.